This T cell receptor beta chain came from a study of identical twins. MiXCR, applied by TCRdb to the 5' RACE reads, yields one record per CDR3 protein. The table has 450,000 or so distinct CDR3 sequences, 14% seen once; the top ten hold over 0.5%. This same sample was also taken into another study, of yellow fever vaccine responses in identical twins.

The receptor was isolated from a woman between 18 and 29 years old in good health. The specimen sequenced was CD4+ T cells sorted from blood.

The chain's CDR3 is CASSLPGTVTYNEQFF. In nucleotides, the CDR3 is TGCGCCAGCAGCTTGCCCGGGACAGTCACCTACAATGAGCAGTTCTTC. The rearrangement joins TRBV5-1 to TRBJ2-1; 7 positions match TRBD1. With V trimmed by 1 base and J by 2 bases, 6 bases remained unmatched. The CDR3 is 16 amino acids. Germline V gene lookup returns CDR1 SGHRS and CDR2 YFSETQ.